This passage covers 2 T cell receptor beta chains from one sample sequenced in a study of T cell responses to AZD1222 COVID-19 vaccine. The data were produced by immunoSEQ multiplex PCR, yet TCRdb's version contains in-frame clones alone and is incomplete. In the table there are some 150,000 clones, about 93% of which are singletons. The sequencing here drew on peripheral blood, taken on day 0 of AZD1222 vaccination. The source is an adult in good health.

The chain has TRBV18 and TRBJ2-3, with TRBD2 identical over 12 bases. The germline CDR1 and CDR2 sequences are KGHSH and LQKENI. This CDR3 region has 21 residues. Trimming took 0 bases from V and 0 from J; bases not matched to a gene: 13. The CDR3 sequence: CASSPPRASGRVSSSTDTQYF. As DNA, the CDR3 is TGTGCCAGCTCACCACCGAGGGCTAGCGGGAGGGTCTCTTCAAGCACAGATACGCAGTATTTT. The whole variable domain, remainder taken from reference TRBV18 and TRBJ2-3, is NAGVMQNPRHLVRRRGQEARLRCSPMKGHSHVYWYRQLPEEGLKFMVYLQKENIIDESGMPKERFSAEFPKEGPSILRIQQVVRGDSAAYFCASSPPRASGRVSSSTDTQYFGPGTRLTVL.

The chain combines TRBV28 with TRBJ1-5; a possible D gene is TRBD1 (6 bases). There are 14 residues in the CDR3. Germline V lookup: CDR1 MDHEN, CDR2 SYDVKM. V was cut by 6 bases and J by 4 bases, with 13 bases left in between. CDR3 protein: CASSLGQPNQPQHF. CDR3 sequence (DNA): TGTGCCAGCAGCCTTGGACAGCCAAATCAGCCCCAGCATTTT.